Sequencing of this TCR beta chain was carried out in a study of control samples from healthy donors and cancer patients. Sequenced by immunoSEQ multiplex PCR; TCRdb stores in-frame clones only, minus some. The sample lists 200,000 to 250,000 clones, 85% to 95% occurring once. The CDR3 spans 14 residues. CDR1 ENHRY and CDR2 SYGVKD come from the germline V gene. Trimming pared 8 bases from V and 0 bases from J, leaving 13 bases between. This clone has only one observation. V usage is TRBV10-3 and J usage is TRBJ1-1; D is unresolved. The sequence was collected from a man between 45 and 60 years old in good health. The specimen sequenced was blood. The CDR3 loop reads CAIGQALMNTEAFF. CDR3 in DNA: TGTGCCATCGGCCAGGCTCTCATGAACACTGAAGCTTTCTTT.